These 19 T cell receptor beta chains came from one sample sequenced in a study of molecular identifiers for immune sequencing clone quantification. TCRdb re-derived calls from the PCR reads in MiXCR, one entry per CDR3 protein. This sample carries around 94,000 distinct CDR3 sequences, under 40% of them seen once, and the ten largest clones take approximately 10%. What was sequenced was naive CD8+ T cells from blood, with Jurkat cell RNA spiked in. Described subset: FACS-sorted CD8+CD4-CCR7+CD45RA+ naive T cells. These TCRs come from a human donor in good health. Some libraries in this study had Jurkat cell RNA spiked in.

On this clonotype itself: The conserved closing phenylalanine or tryptophan is absent in this CDR3, likely reflecting a read error. The chain employs TRBV27 and TRBJ1-1; TRBD1 agrees at 7 bases. Germline V gene sequence: CDR1 MNHEY, CDR2 SMNVEV (reference sequence). The CDR3 consists of 15 residues. V shed 6 bases and J 3 bases; nucleotides not matched to a gene: 10. The CDR3 loop is CASRSVGGGHTEAFY. The CDR3 nucleotides are TGTGCCAGCAGGTCTGTTGGAGGGGGCCACACTGAAGCTTTCTAT.

The V call is TRBV7-9, the J call TRBJ2-2, with TRBD1 matching over 8 bases. The CDR3 consists of 17 residues. Trimming took 4 bases from V and 4 from J; bases not matched to a gene: 11. Looked up from germline, CDR1 is SEHNR and CDR2 is FQNEAQ (reference sequence). CDR3 in amino acids: CASSSQVGTGGTGELFF. The CDR3 bases are TGTGCCAGCAGCTCCCAGGTCGGGACAGGAGGCACCGGGGAGCTGTTTTTT.

Remarks on this clonotype: A much more abundant neighbour one base away suggests this may be a read error. The chain joins TRBV5-5 to TRBJ1-5; D gene unclear. The length of the CDR3 is 13 residues. Per germline, CDR1 SGHKS and CDR2 YYEKEE (reference sequence). Written as DNA, the CDR3 is TGTGCCAGCAGCTTGGTCCCAATCAAGCCCCTGCATTTT. Translating it yields CASSLVPIKPLHF.

The chain has TRBV25-1 and TRBJ1-1; D ambiguous. This CDR3 comprises 12 residues. The V gene lost 7 bases and the J gene lost 2 bases, with 8 bases spanning the gap. Looked up from germline, CDR1 is MGHDK and CDR2 is SYGVNS. The CDR3 sequence is CASKFANTEAFF. The CDR3 DNA reads as TGTGCCAGCAAATTCGCAAACACTGAAGCTTTCTTT.

Turning to this clonotype: The conserved phenylalanine or tryptophan is not found at the CDR3 terminus, so this likely reflects a read error. The V call is TRBV7-9, the J call TRBJ2-5; D unresolved. V was shortened by 2 bases and J by 0 bases, with 7 bases between the two germline ends. The germline V gene has CDR1 SEHNR and CDR2 FQNEAQ (reference sequence). The CDR3 contains 14 residues. The CDR3 is CASSLTGHQETQYL. The DNA for the CDR3 is TGTGCCAGCAGCTTAACGGGCCACCAAGAGACCCAGTACCTC.

This clonotype was seen a handful of times. The chain links TRBV21-1 to TRBJ2-5; TRBD2, the D gene given by the table, was not confirmed from the DNA. TRBV21-1 represents a pseudogene. The CDR3 has 14 amino acids. DNA for the CDR3: TGTGCCAGCAGCAGGCCTAGCGGGATCGAGACCCAGTACTTC. This codes for CASSRPSGIETQYF.

Remarks on this clonotype: A much more abundant neighbour one base away suggests this may be a read error. The rearrangement uses TRBV2 and TRBJ1-3; no clear D. The germline gives CDR1 SNHLY, CDR2 FYNNEI. The CDR3 has 15 residues. DNA of the CDR3: TGTGCCAGCAGTGAAGCGGCAGGCTCTGGAAACACCTTATATTTT. It translates to CASSEAAGSGNTLYF.

This clonotype was picked up a small number of times. The rearrangement uses TRBV7-2 and TRBJ1-5; D is unclear. V was cut by 8 bases and J by 5 bases, with 13 bases left in between. The CDR3 runs to 13 residues. Germline assignment: CDR1 SGHTA and CDR2 FQGNSA. CDR3 region: CASSLASDQPQHF. The CDR3 nucleotides read TGTGCCAGCTCTTTGGCTTCGGATCAGCCCCAGCATTTT.

This clonotype was seen a few times. J is TRBJ2-7 and V is TRBV28; D uncertain. Trimming removed 6 bases at V and 7 bases at J, with 19 bases between. Germline V CDR1 and CDR2: MDHEN, SYDVKM. The CDR3 extends over 14 amino acids. The CDR3 loop reads CASSPVGLGWEQYF. As DNA, the CDR3 is TGTGCCAGCAGCCCTGTGGGCCTGGGCTGGGAGCAGTACTTC.

Turning to this clonotype: Here the CDR3 omits its conserved ending phenylalanine or tryptophan, so a read error is the likely source. The chain is built from TRBV20-1 and TRBJ1-6; TRBD1 might be the D (6 bases). CDR1 is DFQATT, CDR2 SNEGSKA, per germline (reference sequence). The CDR3 is made up of 13 amino acids. In DNA, the CDR3 is TGCAGTGCCCTAGGGCAGGGGCATTCCCCCCTCCACATT. Residues: CSALGQGHSPLHI.

This clonotype was seen a handful of times. The gene calls are TRBV3-1 and TRBJ1-1, with D tentatively TRBD1 (5 bases). With 3 bases removed from V and 6 bases from J, the gap between germline ends came to 11 bases. The CDR3 is 13 residues long. Germline loops: CDR1 LGHDT, CDR2 YNNKEL (reference sequence). CDR3 DNA sequence: TGTGCCAGCAGCCAGAGGGACGAACCTGAAGCTTTCTTT. Its protein product is CASSQRDEPEAFF.

As concerns this clonotype: Relative to the germline gene, one junction end is altered; a read error may explain this. V usage is TRBV28 and J usage is TRBJ2-5, with D maybe TRBD1 (5 bases). The CDR3 has 14 amino acids. The V gene's germline CDR1 is MDHEN and CDR2 SYDVKM. This CDR3 reads CAGSAPRARGTQYF. The CDR3 nucleotides read TGTGCCGGCAGTGCCCCCAGGGCGCGAGGGACCCAGTACTTC.

This clonotype occurred many times. The gene calls are TRBV7-9 and TRBJ2-3, with a tentative D call TRBD2 (6 bases). The CDR3 has 14 residues. Trimming left V 6 bases short and J 5 bases short, with 15 bases between. Germline assignment: CDR1 SEHNR and CDR2 FQNEAQ (reference sequence). Here the CDR3 DNA reads TGTGCCAGCAGTCCCTACGGCGGGGTAGATACGCAGTATTTT. Translating it yields CASSPYGGVDTQYF.

The chain links TRBV6-5 to TRBJ2-2, with D tentatively TRBD1 or TRBD2 (7 bases each). CDR3 length: 14 residues. The V and J ends lost 7 bases and 1 base respectively, with 10 bases between them. Germline CDR1 MNHEY, CDR2 SVGAGI. As DNA, the CDR3 is TGTGCCAGCACAGGGGGGGAGAACACCGGGGAGCTGTTTTTT. Protein sequence: CASTGGENTGELFF.

This clonotype was found many times. DNA of the CDR3: TGCGCCAGCAGGGGGACAGGGGTATTGGGGGCCAACGTCCTGACTTTC. Translated, it gives CASRGTGVLGANVLTF. V usage is TRBV4-1 and J usage is TRBJ2-6, with 10 bases lining up with TRBD1. V gave up 6 bases and J gave up 4 bases; unmatched junction bases: 6. This CDR3 is 16 amino acids long. CDR1 and CDR2 from the germline V gene are MGHRA and YSYEKL.

This clonotype has at least ten counts. The chain uses TRBV7-9 and TRBJ2-3, with D uncertain. The CDR3 sequence is 13 residues long. Germline V gene data show CDR1 as SEHNR and CDR2 as FQNEAQ (reference sequence). Trimming took 5 bases from V and 6 from J, leaving 12 bases between them. The DNA of the CDR3 is TGTGCCAGCAGCGAAGTGATTCGGGATACGCAGTATTTT. Translation gives CASSEVIRDTQYF.

To note about this clonotype: Given a much more abundant clone one base away, this may be a read error. The V call is TRBV7-8, the J call TRBJ2-5, with D tentatively TRBD2 (5 bases). Trimming took off 1 base at V and 1 base at J, with 10 bases between the two ends. The CDR3 covers 15 residues. Per germline, CDR1 SGHVS and CDR2 FQNEAQ. The CDR3 loop reads CASSLEPSCQETQYF. The CDR3 DNA reads as TGTGCCAGCAGCTTAGAACCTAGCTGCCAAGAGACCCAGTACTTC.

This clonotype was picked up a small number of times. The rearrangement uses TRBV27 and TRBJ2-7, with 9 bases fitting TRBD1. Germline V gives CDR1 MNHEY, CDR2 SMNVEV (reference sequence). The V and J ends lost 5 bases and 1 base, in that order; junction bases with no gene match: 3. This CDR3 comprises 14 residues. The CDR3 bases are TGTGCCAGCAGTCTAGACAGGGGGTCCTACGAGCAGTACTTC. Encoded protein: CASSLDRGSYEQYF.

This chain uses TRBV20-1 with TRBJ1-4; D might be TRBD1 (6 bases). Trimming removed 2 bases at V and 4 bases at J, with 20 bases between. Per the germline V gene, CDR1 is DFQATT and CDR2 is SNEGSKA (reference sequence). This CDR3 spans 17 amino acids. The CDR3, as DNA: TGCAGTGCTAGATCTGGGGGGGGCCAGGGCTATAATGAAAAACTGTTTTTT. It translates to CSARSGGGQGYNEKLFF.